The 13 T cell receptor beta chains below were found in one sample sequenced in a study of T cell responses to AZD1222 COVID-19 vaccine. The assay was immunoSEQ multiplex PCR, and TCRdb's table has in-frame clones only and misses some. In the table there are 150,000 to 200,000 clones, almost 95% of which are singletons. The sample consisted of peripheral blood, taken on day 0 of AZD1222 vaccination. These TCRs come from an adult in good health.

The chain joins TRBV5-1 to TRBJ2-1, with D unresolved. V shed 1 base and J shed 2 bases, with 13 bases lying between them. This CDR3 is built from 16 residues. Germline V gene data show CDR1 as SGHRS and CDR2 as YFSETQ. The CDR3 sequence: CASSLPRQATYNEQFF. DNA of the CDR3: TGCGCCAGCAGCTTGCCTCGGCAGGCTACCTACAATGAGCAGTTCTTC.

This chain uses TRBV9 with TRBJ1-2; D call uncertain. Per the germline V gene, CDR1 is SGDLS and CDR2 is YYNGEE. This CDR3 region has 14 residues. Trimming shortened V by 1 base and J by 4 bases, and 11 bases separated the two germline ends. The CDR3 protein is CASSVSESGYGYTF. The CDR3 DNA sequence: TGTGCCAGCAGCGTATCCGAGAGCGGCTATGGCTACACCTTC.

This clone was detected once. V gene TRBV7-3 combines with J gene TRBJ1-2, with 11 bases fitting TRBD1. CDR1 is SGHTA, CDR2 FQGTGA, per germline. V was pared by 4 bases and J by 4 bases, with 5 bases of the junction left unmatched. CDR3 length: 15 amino acids. The CDR3 DNA is TGTGCCAGCAGCTCCGGACAGGGGGCATCCTATGGCTACACCTTC. Its protein is CASSSGQGASYGYTF.

The genes are TRBV6-4 and TRBJ1-3, with D hard to call. Trimming stripped 2 bases from V and 0 bases from J, with 5 bases between. CDR3 length equals 14 residues. Germline CDR1 reads MRHNA; CDR2 reads SNTAGT. CDR3 DNA sequence: TGTGCCAGCAGTGACGTGAGCTCTGGAAACACCATATATTTT. Protein product: CASSDVSSGNTIYF.

The chain couples TRBV5-6 to TRBJ2-7, with D possibly matching TRBD2 (6 bases). Trimming took off 5 bases at V and 0 bases at J, with 15 bases between the two ends. CDR3 length: 15 residues. Per germline, CDR1 SGHDT and CDR2 YYEEEE. The CDR3 DNA reads as TGTGCCAGCAGTCACTCCGGGGGAACCTCCTACGAGCAGTACTTC. It encodes CASSHSGGTSYEQYF.

The V and J genes are TRBV12-3 or TRBV12-4 and TRBJ2-3; D gene ambiguous. This CDR3 contains 12 residues. V lost 1 base and J 5 bases, leaving 4 bases between the germline ends. This CDR3 is CASSLGEDTQYF. CDR3 bases: TGTGCCAGCAGTTTAGGGGAAGATACGCAGTATTTT.

The chain is built from TRBV29-1 and TRBJ2-7, with D tentatively TRBD1 (6 bases). Germline loops: CDR1 SQVTM, CDR2 ANQGSEA. The CDR3 covers 12 residues. The V gene lost 7 bases and the J gene lost 8 bases, with 18 bases spanning the gap. In nucleotides, the CDR3 is TGCAGCGCCTGGGACAAGGCTTACCAGCAGTACTTC. It is translated as CSAWDKAYQQYF.

The rearrangement links TRBV27 to TRBJ1-3; D might be TRBD1 (6 bases). The CDR3 spans 15 residues. V lost 6 bases and J 0 bases, leaving 12 bases between the germline ends. Germline values: CDR1 MNHEY, CDR2 SMNVEV (reference sequence). CDR3 in amino acids: CASSSDRSSGNTIYF. For the CDR3, the DNA is TGTGCCAGCAGCTCTGACAGGAGCTCTGGAAACACCATATATTTT.

The chain combines TRBV7-8 with TRBJ2-2; the D is unclear. The germline V gene has CDR1 SGHVS and CDR2 FQNEAQ. This CDR3 has 17 residues. The V end lost 0 bases, the J end lost 3 bases, and 14 bases lay between the germline ends. The CDR3 DNA reads TGTGCCAGCAGCTTAGCCTCAGTCCGAAAGTACACCGGGGAGCTGTTTTTT. Residues: CASSLASVRKYTGELFF.

This chain connects TRBV10-3 to TRBJ2-7; D is tentatively TRBD1 or TRBD2 (7 bases each). Looked up from germline, CDR1 is ENHRY and CDR2 is SYGVKD. The CDR3 extends over 13 amino acids. V was shortened by 6 bases and J by 4 bases, with 13 bases between the two germline ends. CDR3 region: CAIRSGTEYEQYF. The CDR3 DNA sequence: TGTGCCATCAGAAGCGGGACAGAGTACGAGCAGTACTTC.

The V call is TRBV21-1, the J call TRBJ1-1. TRBV21-1 is described as a pseudogene. The CDR3 extends over 15 amino acids. The CDR3 DNA is TGTGCCAGCAGCAAAGGAGGGGATATGAACACTGAAGCTTTCTTT. Its translation: CASSKGGDMNTEAFF.

The chain employs TRBV7-6 and TRBJ1-5, with a tentative D call TRBD1 (5 bases). Germline values: CDR1 SGHVS, CDR2 FNYEAQ. V was trimmed by 4 bases and J by 4 bases, leaving 11 bases between them. This CDR3 contains 14 residues. Here the CDR3 DNA reads TGTGCCAGCAGCTCTCCAGGGCCTAATCAGCCCCAGCATTTT. It codes for CASSSPGPNQPQHF.

The chain has TRBV28 and TRBJ2-4; D possibly uses TRBD1 or TRBD2 (5 bases each). CDR1 is MDHEN and CDR2 is SYDVKM in the germline V gene. Trimming pared 3 bases from V and 2 bases from J, leaving 8 bases between. The CDR3 extends over 14 amino acids. DNA of the CDR3: TGTGCCAGCAGTTTGGGACCACCCAAAAACATTCAGTACTTC. It encodes CASSLGPPKNIQYF.